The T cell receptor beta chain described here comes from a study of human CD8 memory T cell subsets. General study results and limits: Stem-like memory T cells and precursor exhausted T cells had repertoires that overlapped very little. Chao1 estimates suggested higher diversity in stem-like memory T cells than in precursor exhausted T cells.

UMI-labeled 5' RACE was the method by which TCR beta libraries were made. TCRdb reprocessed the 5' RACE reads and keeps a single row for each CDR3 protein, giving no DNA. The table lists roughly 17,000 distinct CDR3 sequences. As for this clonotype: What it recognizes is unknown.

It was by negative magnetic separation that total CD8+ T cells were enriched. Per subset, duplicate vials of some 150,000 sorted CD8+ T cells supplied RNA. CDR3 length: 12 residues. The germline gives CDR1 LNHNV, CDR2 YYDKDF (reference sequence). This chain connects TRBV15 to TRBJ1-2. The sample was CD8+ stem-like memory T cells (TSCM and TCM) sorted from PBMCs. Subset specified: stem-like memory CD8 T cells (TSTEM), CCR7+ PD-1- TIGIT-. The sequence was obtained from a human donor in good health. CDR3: CATSVGDYGYTF.